This T cell receptor (beta chain) was sequenced for a study of shared clonotypes between healthy human individuals. This CDR3 region has 16 residues. The germline V gene encodes CDR1 MGHRA and CDR2 YSYEKL. Study outcomes and limitations: It was expected that sequencing depth would affect clonotype sharing among donors.

Selected positively for CCR7 and CD45RO-negative, naive CD8 cells excluded terminally differentiated effector memory CD45RA+ cells. For this clone: Its antigen is unidentified.

Data came from immunoSEQ multiplex PCR; TCRdb stores just in-frame clones and leaves some out. The table shows 600,000 or so clones, with 85% to 95% occurring only once. The sample taken for sequencing was naive CD8+ T cells sorted from blood. The sequence was obtained from a woman in her 30s in good health. The V gene is TRBV4-1, the J gene TRBJ2-5, with 10 positions matching TRBD1. TRBJ2-7 explains the end of the DNA better; the J call may be wrong. As DNA, the CDR3 is TGCGCCAGCAGCCTCGAACAGGGACAGGGGAAGTACGAGCAGTACTTC. It specifies CASSLEQGQGKYEQYF.